This T cell receptor (beta chain) is drawn from a study of CD8+ T cells in alopecia areata (dated by TCRdb to 2017 to 2018). Background on the whole study: The treated patients took part in an open-label pilot trial in which moderate-to-severe alopecia areata was treated with oral tofacitinib at 5 to 10 mg twice daily. Tofacitinib was given for 6 to 18 months, followed by 6 months of follow-up off drug to assess delayed response and recurrence. High-throughput TCRbeta sequencing was used to examine T cell clonal expansion in alopecia areata in both the C3H/HeJ mouse model and human patients. Human TCRbeta sequencing covered scalp tissue and sorted CD4+ and CD8+ peripheral blood T cells from patchy and totalis/universalis alopecia areata patients and healthy controls. Tofacitinib-treated patients had biopsies at baseline and at 4 and 24 weeks of treatment, with a later scalp biopsy in several patients. Scalp clonality was compared across normal scalp (n=4), patchy alopecia areata scalp (n=8), and alopecia totalis/universalis scalp (n=8). RNA was extracted with the PAXgene miRNA kit for fixed scalp, the miRNeasy kit for PBMCs, and the RNeasy kit for mouse skin. TCRbeta CDR3 regions were amplified by immunoSEQ multiplex PCR with 35 Vbeta forward and 13 Jbeta reverse primers. What the authors observed across the whole study: Compared with normal scalp, lesional scalp had higher clonality and more expanded CD8+ clones, particularly in alopecia totalis/universalis, a pattern that suggests antigenic drive. Compared with mice, TCR sequences shared between patients were less clear, possibly partly because of HLA diversity across the patient population. Unlike mouse skin, which is dominated by gammadelta T cells, normal human skin has resident alphabeta T cells that are also sequenced, and this complicates analysis of the scalp TCR repertoire.

The meaning of the sample's time point label: baseline before oral tofacitinib. Lesional scalp punch biopsies and peripheral blood were obtained from alopecia areata patients. PBMCs were separated by density centrifugation and stained for CD3, CD4 and CD8, after which CD4+ and CD8+ T cells were sorted on a FACSAria. Library generation was performed with the immunoSEQ multiplex PCR assay. RNA was extracted from all samples and reverse transcribed into cDNA, which served as template for TCR sequencing. First-strand cDNA was synthesized using SuperScript III with a 2:1 mix of oligo-dT and random hexamers. A synthetic immune receptor repertoire was used to gauge amplification bias, and whatever bias remained was removed computationally. Concerning the study's data processing: After raw reads were preprocessed to remove errors, the CDR3 was defined following IMGT conventions as running from the conserved cysteine to phenylalanine. To get clonality, Shannon entropy was normalized by log2 of the number of productive unique TCRs and the result was subtracted from 1. Scalp TCRbeta sequences were cross-referenced with sorted blood CD4 and CD8 repertoires so that the CD4 or CD8 identity of scalp clones could be inferred. TCRdb stores this immuneACCESS table with in-frame sequences only. Part of the clones is absent; in the studies checked, under half of the shortfall reflects unresolved V genes, and no reason is known for the rest. V and J calls and clone size are those listed in that table; D and trimming were worked out from the DNA. The sample yields about 180,000 clones; roughly 60% were counted once. Around 1.8% of the sample belongs to the ten largest clones.

This clone was recorded once. Its cognate antigen has yet to be identified. No clone much larger than this one lies a single base away; base qualities are absent. This sequence originates from a human donor with alopecia areata. This material consisted of CD4+ T cells sorted from blood, taken at week 0.

The DNA sequence follows: TGCAGTGCTAGACTACAAGAGACCCAGTACTTC. This sequence encodes CSARLQETQYF. Rearrangement joined TRBV20-1 to TRBJ2-5; too little of a D gene remains to name it. The CDR3 sequence holds 11 residues, the cysteine and phenylalanine included. Only the CDR3 DNA is retained, 33 bases long and in frame from the first base. Between the V and J ends, shortened by 2 bases and 2 bases respectively, the junction contains 3 bases. From a lookup of the germline V gene (reference sequence), CDR1 and CDR2 are DFQATT and SNEGSKA.